Listed below are T cell receptor beta chains from one sample, sequenced in a study of blood T cell repertoires in COVID-19. Using immunoSEQ multiplex PCR, the repertoire was profiled, and TCRdb retains in-frame clones only, with some absent. The sample contains 70,000 or so clones, roughly four fifths of which appear only once. The sequencing input was peripheral blood. These receptors came from a man aged 55 to 69 with COVID-19, enrolled during active disease. Each CDR3 is given with its conserved first and last residue. A D gene is named only where the DNA matches it firmly. A row's size may be missing; if present it is once, few, many or a size class.

D,size,V,J,length,DNA,CDR3
TRBD1,NA,TRBV15,TRBJ1-4,15,TGTGCCACCAGCGGCTACCGGGACAGTAATGAAAAACTGTTTTTT,CATSGYRDSNEKLFF
TRBD1,NA,TRBV28,TRBJ1-5,15,TGTGCCAGCAGTTTTTCCGGGACAGGCAATCAGCCCCAGCATTTT,CASSFSGTGNQPQHF
TRBD2,few,TRBV19,TRBJ2-1,16,TGTGCCAGTAGTCTTCCCACTAGCGGGGGGGCTTCGCAGCAGTTCTTC,CASSLPTSGGASQQFF
NA,NA,TRBV12-3/TRBV12-4,TRBJ2-1,13,TGTGCCAGCAGTCGTCCTAGCTACAATGAGCAGTTCTTC,CASSRPSYNEQFF
NA,NA,TRBV27,TRBJ2-3,13,TGTGCCAGCAGAGGGCTAGCATCAGATACGCAGTATTTT,CASRGLASDTQYF
NA,NA,TRBV11-2,TRBJ2-3,15,TGTGCCAGCAGCTTAGTGGGAGGTTTCACAGATACGCAGTATTTT,CASSLVGGFTDTQYF
TRBD1,NA,TRBV27,TRBJ1-1,14,TGTGCCAGCCGAGATTTTACAGGGGGCCTACAAGCTTTCTTT,CASRDFTGGLQAFF
TRBD1,NA,TRBV5-1,TRBJ2-3,14,TGCGCCAGCAGCTTCTCAGGGGGCCGAGATACGCAGTATTTT,CASSFSGGRDTQYF
NA,NA,TRBV5-1,TRBJ2-5,15,TGCGCCAGCAGCTTGAGTCGAGGATTCCAAGAGACCCAGTACTTC,CASSLSRGFQETQYF
NA,NA,TRBV5-1,TRBJ1-4,14,TGCGCCAGCAGCCCCGGAGGGACTAATGAAAAACTGTTTTTT,CASSPGGTNEKLFF
NA,NA,TRBV18,TRBJ2-3,13,TGTGCCAGCTCACCGCTTGACAGGGATACGCAGTATTTT,CASSPLDRDTQYF
NA,many,TRBV11-2,TRBJ1-2,13,TGTGCCAGCAGTCCCCAGGGGATCTATGGCTACACCTTC,CASSPQGIYGYTF
NA,NA,TRBV7-3,TRBJ2-2,17,TGTGCCAGCGCCCGGGCGGGCGGGGCCTACAACACCGGGGAGCTGTTTTTT,CASARAGGAYNTGELFF
NA,NA,TRBV5-1,TRBJ1-6,16,TGCGCCAGCAGCTTGGCCTGGGGAGTCTATAATTCACCCCTCCACTTT,CASSLAWGVYNSPLHF
NA,NA,TRBV6-5,TRBJ2-7,15,TGTGCCAGCAGCCCCTATCGGGCAGGGCTCTACGAGCAGTACTTC,CASSPYRAGLYEQYF
NA,NA,TRBV19,TRBJ1-5,14,TGTGCCAGTAGTACCAGGGGAACGGATCAGCCCCAGCATTTT,CASSTRGTDQPQHF
NA,NA,TRBV2,TRBJ1-3,13,TGTGCCAGTGTTCAGGGCTCTGGAAACACCATATATTTT,CASVQGSGNTIYF
NA,NA,TRBV5-1,TRBJ1-1,13,TGCGCCAGCAGCTTCAGGGTGAACACTGAAGCTTTCTTT,CASSFRVNTEAFF
NA,NA,TRBV30,TRBJ1-1,11,TGTGCCTGGGGTACAGCGGCGGGAGCTTTCTTT,CAWGTAAGAFF
TRBD1,once,TRBV5-4,TRBJ2-2,17,TGTGCCAGCAGCTTGGCCCTGGGCAGGGGGAATACCGGGGAGCTGTTTTTT,CASSLALGRGNTGELFF
TRBD1,NA,TRBV5-4,TRBJ1-2,12,TGTGCCAGCAGCTTTTACAGGGGAGGCTACACCTTC,CASSFYRGGYTF
NA,NA,TRBV6-6,TRBJ1-4,14,TGTGCCAGCGAAAGCTGGGGGCGCGAGGAAAAACTGTTTTTT,CASESWGREEKLFF
TRBD1,NA,TRBV7-2,TRBJ1-1,12,TGTGCCAGCAGCTTTACAGGGGTACGGGCTTTCTTT,CASSFTGVRAFF
NA,NA,TRBV2,TRBJ2-7,15,TGTGCCAGCAGTTACCCCAAGGGAGAAAACTACGAGCAGTACTTC,CASSYPKGENYEQYF
TRBD1,NA,TRBV6-5,TRBJ2-1,14,TGTGCCAGCAGAAGACAGGGGGCGTCTCATGAGCAGTTCTTC,CASRRQGASHEQFF
TRBD1,few,TRBV10-3,TRBJ2-7,14,TGTGCCATCAGTGGGGACAGGGACTCCTACGAGCAGTACTTC,CAISGDRDSYEQYF
NA,NA,TRBV19,TRBJ2-7,13,TGTGCCAGTAGCGTCGACAGGTACTACGAGCAGTACTTC,CASSVDRYYEQYF
TRBD2,few,TRBV4-2,TRBJ2-3,17,TGTGCCAGCAGCCAGCCCTCCCTAGCGGGAGGCTCAGATACGCAGTATTTT,CASSQPSLAGGSDTQYF
TRBD2,NA,TRBV18,TRBJ2-7,13,TGTGCCAGCTCACCGGCTAGCGGCTACGAGCAGTACTTC,CASSPASGYEQYF
NA,NA,TRBV5-6,TRBJ2-5,14,TGTGCCAGCAGCTTGGCCGGGGGTCGGGAGACCCAGTACTTC,CASSLAGGRETQYF
TRBD1,once,TRBV27,TRBJ1-3,16,TGTGCCAGCATAATTCGACAGGGTACCTCTGGAAACACCATATATTTT,CASIIRQGTSGNTIYF
TRBD2,NA,TRBV6-6,TRBJ2-1,15,TGTGCCAGCAGGTCAAGCGGGACTTCCTACAATGAGCAGTTCTTC,CASRSSGTSYNEQFF
NA,NA,TRBV7-2,TRBJ2-2,14,TGTGCCAGCAGCTTCCGGGGGAACACCGGGGAGCTGTTTTTT,CASSFRGNTGELFF
TRBD2,NA,TRBV5-1,TRBJ2-5,16,TGCGCCAGCAGCTTAGGGACTAGCGGGACCCAAGAGACCCAGTACTTC,CASSLGTSGTQETQYF
TRBD1,NA,TRBV19,TRBJ1-5,14,TGTGCCAGTAAACAGGGGAAGGACAATCAGCCCCAGCATTTT,CASKQGKDNQPQHF
TRBD1,NA,TRBV5-1,TRBJ2-3,16,TGCGCCAGCAGCCCGGACACCGGGACAGTTGGGGATACGCAGTATTTT,CASSPDTGTVGDTQYF
NA,NA,TRBV3-1/TRBV3-2,TRBJ1-4,15,TGTGCCAGCAGCCAGGTGACAGCGGGCAATGAAAAACTGTTTTTT,CASSQVTAGNEKLFF
TRBD1,once,TRBV25-1,TRBJ1-5,15,TGTGCCAGCAGTGAAGGGACAGCTAGCAATCAGCCCCAGCATTTT,CASSEGTASNQPQHF
TRBD2,NA,TRBV5-6,TRBJ2-5,15,TGTGCCAGCAGCCTACAAGCGGGGGTGGAAGAGACCCAGTACTTC,CASSLQAGVEETQYF
NA,NA,TRBV27,TRBJ2-1,17,TGTGCCAGCAGTTTAAGGTGGGGGCAGGTGGCCAACAATGAGCAGTTCTTC,CASSLRWGQVANNEQFF
TRBD2,NA,TRBV7-9,TRBJ2-4,13,TGTGCCAGCAGCTTATTAGCGGGAGATTGTCAGTACTTC,CASSLLAGDCQYF
TRBD1,NA,TRBV24-1,TRBJ1-5,16,TGTGCCACCAGTGATTCCGGGACAGGGGCAAATCAGCCCCAGCATTTT,CATSDSGTGANQPQHF
TRBD1,few,TRBV5-1,TRBJ1-1,15,TGCGCCAGCAGCTTTGTCGGACAGGGAGGCACTGAAGCTTTCTTT,CASSFVGQGGTEAFF
TRBD1,few,TRBV7-9,TRBJ2-3,14,TGTGCCACAACCGGGACAGGATCCACAGATACGCAGTATTTT,CATTGTGSTDTQYF
NA,NA,TRBV5-6,TRBJ2-7,14,TGTGCCAGCAGCGGAAGCGCAGGGTTTGGGGAGCAGTACTTC,CASSGSAGFGEQYF
TRBD1,NA,TRBV7-9,TRBJ2-7,14,TGTGCCAGCAGCCCCAGGGACAGGGGATTTGAGCAGTACTTC,CASSPRDRGFEQYF
NA,NA,TRBV28,TRBJ2-7,14,TGTGCCAGCAGTTCCCAGGGGTTAACCTACGAGCAGTACTTC,CASSSQGLTYEQYF
NA,NA,TRBV6-5,TRBJ2-7,13,TGTGCCAGCAGCGGAGGACAGCTCTACGAGCAGTACTTC,CASSGGQLYEQYF
TRBD1,NA,TRBV28,TRBJ1-6,16,TGTGCCAGCAGTAATCTCGAAGGACAGGGAGGTTCACCCCTCCACTTT,CASSNLEGQGGSPLHF
NA,few,TRBV6-2/TRBV6-3,TRBJ1-2,14,TGTGCCAGCAGCCTCGAGTCCGTTGGCTATGGCTACACCTTC,CASSLESVGYGYTF